This TCR beta chain was identified in a study of cytomegalovirus exposure and HLA in healthy donors. Study findings and constraints: According to reports, the classifier identified cytomegalovirus status with high specificity and sensitivity. The study recorded 160 or so TCR beta chains that were cytomegalovirus-associated. While the bulk of TCR sequences proved rare, some public TCRs turned up in many donors.

The data were produced by immunoSEQ multiplex PCR, yet TCRdb's version contains in-frame clones alone and is incomplete. The top ten clones hold 1.8% of a sample with 150,000 or so clones, approximately 94% of them seen once. The CDR3 spans 14 residues. Germline lookup yields CDR1 SGHRS and CDR2 YFSETQ. Trimming cost V 0 bases and J 5 bases, with 9 bases left between them. Separate from the roughly 630-subject first cohort was the roughly 120-subject validation cohort, to which the donors belonged. As regards this clone: Its antigen is as yet unknown.

Material: PBMCs. The receptor was derived from a man in his late teens or twenties in good health and CMV-seropositive. The rearrangement uses TRBV5-1 and TRBJ2-1; D is ambiguous. The CDR3 DNA reads TGCGCCAGCAGCTTGGCCACAGAAAACAATGAGCAGTTCTTC. It encodes CASSLATENNEQFF.